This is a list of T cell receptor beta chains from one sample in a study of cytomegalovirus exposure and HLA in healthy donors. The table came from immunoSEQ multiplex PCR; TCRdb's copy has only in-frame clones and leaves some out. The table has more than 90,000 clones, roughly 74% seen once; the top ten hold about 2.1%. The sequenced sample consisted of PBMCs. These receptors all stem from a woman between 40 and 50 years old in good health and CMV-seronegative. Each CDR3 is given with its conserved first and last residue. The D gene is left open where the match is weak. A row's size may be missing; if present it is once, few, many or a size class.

CAWTGLAGGPGGPYNEQFF | TGTGCCTGGACGGGACTAGCGGGAGGGCCGGGGGGACCCTACAATGAGCAGTTCTTC | TRBD2 | 19 | TRBV30 | once | TRBJ2-1
CATSGRGGLRETQYF | TGTGCCACCAGCGGGCGGGGGGGCCTCCGGGAGACCCAGTACTTC | TRBD2 | 15 | TRBV15 | few | TRBJ2-5
CASSKGAHYGYTF | TGTGCCAGCAGCAAGGGGGCCCACTATGGCTACACCTTC | TRBD1 | 13 | TRBV2 | - | TRBJ1-2
CASSEGRGTDTQYF | TGTGCCAGCAGTGAAGGCAGGGGCACAGATACGCAGTATTTT | - | 14 | TRBV6-4 | - | TRBJ2-3
CASSSRDRGWETQYF | TGTGCCAGCAGTTCCCGGGACAGGGGATGGGAGACCCAGTACTTC | TRBD1 | 15 | TRBV27 | - | TRBJ2-5
CASSLDISGTSNLGEQYF | TGTGCCAGCAGCTTAGATATCTCAGGGACTAGCAATCTGGGAGAGCAGTACTTC | TRBD2 | 18 | TRBV13 | - | TRBJ2-7
CASSRDSYEQYF | TGTGCCAGCAGCCGTGACAGCTACGAGCAGTACTTC | - | 12 | TRBV5-4 | - | TRBJ2-7
CASSQDSGSGGTNEKLFF | TGCGCCAGCAGCCAAGATTCCGGTTCAGGGGGCACTAATGAAAAACTGTTTTTT | TRBD1 | 18 | TRBV4-3 | - | TRBJ1-4
CASSVAPGGANEQFF | TGTGCCAGCAGCGTAGCCCCCGGGGGGGCCAATGAGCAGTTCTTC | TRBD2 | 15 | TRBV9 | - | TRBJ2-1
CASSPQPAAGELFF | TGTGCCAGCAGCCCCCAGCCCGCGGCCGGGGAGCTGTTTTTT | - | 14 | TRBV7-3 | - | TRBJ2-2
CASSVEGLGETQYF | TGTGCCAGCAGCGTAGAAGGCCTCGGGGAGACCCAGTACTTC | - | 14 | TRBV9 | few | TRBJ2-5
CASSLNGGAPGYTF | TGTGCCAGCAGCTTAAATGGAGGGGCCCCAGGCTACACCTTC | - | 14 | TRBV11-1 | - | TRBJ1-2
CASSPADYEQYF | TGTGCCAGCAGCCCGGCGGATTACGAGCAGTACTTC | - | 12 | TRBV7-2 | - | TRBJ2-7